This TCR beta chain was retrieved from a study of identical twins. Concerning this clonotype: Its antigen is still unknown.

One entry per CDR3 protein, called by TCRdb with MiXCR from the 5' RACE reads. The data show some 20,000 distinct CDR3 sequences, nearly 70% seen once. The CDR3 consists of 15 residues. V was cut by 4 bases and J by 7 bases, with 19 bases left in between. CDR1 is LGHDT, CDR2 YNNKEL, per germline (reference sequence). Whole-study results and caveats: Rather than following the same donors, the conclusions depended on cross-sectional statistical analysis. Alpha sequences that were out-of-frame and twin-shared showed an excess of low generation probability.

Sequenced material: memory (CD45RO+) T cells sorted from blood. The sequence came from a young woman in good health. This table probably holds off-target reads from a library built for another chain. This chain joins TRBV3-1 and TRBJ2-5; TRBD2 might be the D (6 bases). As DNA, the CDR3 is TGTGCCAGCAGCCCGGTGGGGACTTCGGTGTCGACCCAGTACTTC. Translating it yields CASSPVGTSVSTQYF.